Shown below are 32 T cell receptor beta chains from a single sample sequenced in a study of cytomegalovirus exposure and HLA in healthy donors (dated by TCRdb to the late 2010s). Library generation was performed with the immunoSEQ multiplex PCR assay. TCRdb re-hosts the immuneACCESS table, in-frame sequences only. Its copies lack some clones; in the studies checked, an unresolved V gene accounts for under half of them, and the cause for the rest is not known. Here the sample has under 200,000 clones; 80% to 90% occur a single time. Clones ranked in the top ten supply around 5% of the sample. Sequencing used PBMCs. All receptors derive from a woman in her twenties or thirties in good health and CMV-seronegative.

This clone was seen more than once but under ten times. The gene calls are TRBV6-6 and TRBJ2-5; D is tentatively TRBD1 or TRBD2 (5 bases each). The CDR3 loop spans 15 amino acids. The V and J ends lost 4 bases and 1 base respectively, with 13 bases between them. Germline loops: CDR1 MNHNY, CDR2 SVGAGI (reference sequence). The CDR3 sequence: CASSSVRGVQETQYF. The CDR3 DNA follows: TGTGCCAGCAGTTCAGTTCGGGGCGTCCAAGAGACCCAGTACTTC.

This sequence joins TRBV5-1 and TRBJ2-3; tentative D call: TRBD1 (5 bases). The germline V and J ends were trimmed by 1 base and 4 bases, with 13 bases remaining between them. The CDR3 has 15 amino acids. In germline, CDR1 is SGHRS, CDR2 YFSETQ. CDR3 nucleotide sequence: TGCGCCAGCAGCTTGCCAGGGCCAACGCCAGATACGCAGTATTTT. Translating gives CASSLPGPTPDTQYF. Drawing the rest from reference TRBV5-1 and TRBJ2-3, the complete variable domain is KAGVTQTPRYLIKTRGQQVTLSCSPISGHRSVSWYQQTPGQGLQFLFEYFSETQRNKGNFPGRFSGRQFSNSRSEMNVSTLELGDSALYLCASSLPGPTPDTQYFGPGTRLTVL.

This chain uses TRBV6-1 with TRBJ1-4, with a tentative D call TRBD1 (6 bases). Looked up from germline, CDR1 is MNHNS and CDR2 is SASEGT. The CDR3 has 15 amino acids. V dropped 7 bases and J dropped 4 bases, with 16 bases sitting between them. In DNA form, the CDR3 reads TGTGCCAGCAAAGTGTCGCGGGACATTAATGAAAAACTGTTTTTT. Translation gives CASKVSRDINEKLFF.

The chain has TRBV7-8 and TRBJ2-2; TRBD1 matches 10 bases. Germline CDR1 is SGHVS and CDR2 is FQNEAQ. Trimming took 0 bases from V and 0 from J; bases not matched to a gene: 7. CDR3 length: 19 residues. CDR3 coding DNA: TGTGCCAGCAGCTTAGCGAGGGACAGGGGCCATGCGAACACCGGGGAGCTGTTTTTT. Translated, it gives CASSLARDRGHANTGELFF.

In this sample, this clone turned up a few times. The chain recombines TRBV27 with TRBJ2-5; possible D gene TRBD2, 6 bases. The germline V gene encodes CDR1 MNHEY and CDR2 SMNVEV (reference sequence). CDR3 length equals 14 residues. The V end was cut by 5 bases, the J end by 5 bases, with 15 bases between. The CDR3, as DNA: TGTGCCAGCAGTGTACAGACTAGAGGGGAGACCCAGTACTTC. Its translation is CASSVQTRGETQYF.

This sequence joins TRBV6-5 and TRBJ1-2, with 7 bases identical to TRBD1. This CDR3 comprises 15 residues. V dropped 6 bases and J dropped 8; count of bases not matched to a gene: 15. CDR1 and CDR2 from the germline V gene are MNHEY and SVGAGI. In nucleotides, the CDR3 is TGTGCCAGCAGCCCCGACAGGGTCCCCCTCGAGGGCTACACCTTC. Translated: CASSPDRVPLEGYTF.

CDR3 bases: TGTGCCAGCAGCCCTTCCGGGCTAGCTCCCTACGAGCAGTACTTC. This translates into CASSPSGLAPYEQYF. The genes are TRBV5-4 and TRBJ2-7; possibly TRBD2 for D (5 bases). This CDR3 has 15 residues. In germline, CDR1 is SGHNT, CDR2 YYREEE (reference sequence). The germline V and J ends were trimmed by 4 bases and 2 bases, with 16 bases remaining between them. Complete variable domain (other parts from reference TRBV5-4 and TRBJ2-7): ETGVTQSPTHLIKTRGQQVTLRCSSQSGHNTVSWYQQALGQGPQFIFQYYREEENGRGNFPPRFSGLQFPNYSSELNVNALELDDSALYLCASSPSGLAPYEQYFGPGTRLTVT.

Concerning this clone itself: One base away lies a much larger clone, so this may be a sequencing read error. In DNA form, the CDR3 reads TGTGCCAGCAGTCCAGGACAGGGCAATCAGCCCCAGCATTTT. Its translation: CASSPGQGNQPQHF. The chain combines TRBV6-6 with TRBJ1-5, with 7 nucleotides matching TRBD1. There are 14 residues in the CDR3. Trimming cost V 5 bases and J 2 bases; bases outside gene matches: 3. CDR1 is MNHNY and CDR2 is SVGAGI in the germline V gene (reference sequence).

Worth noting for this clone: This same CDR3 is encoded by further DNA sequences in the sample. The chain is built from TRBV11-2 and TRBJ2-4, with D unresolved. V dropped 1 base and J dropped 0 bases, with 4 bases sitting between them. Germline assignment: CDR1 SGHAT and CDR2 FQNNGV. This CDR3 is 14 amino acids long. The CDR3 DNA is TGTGCCAGCAGCTTAGCCTTAGCCAAAAACATTCAGTACTTC. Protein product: CASSLALAKNIQYF.

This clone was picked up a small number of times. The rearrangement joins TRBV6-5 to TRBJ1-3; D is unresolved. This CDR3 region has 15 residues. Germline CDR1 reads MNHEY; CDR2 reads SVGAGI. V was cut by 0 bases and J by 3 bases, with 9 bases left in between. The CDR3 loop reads CASSYSGNGGNTIYF. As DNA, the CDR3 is TGTGCCAGCAGTTACTCGGGAAACGGTGGAAACACCATATATTTT.

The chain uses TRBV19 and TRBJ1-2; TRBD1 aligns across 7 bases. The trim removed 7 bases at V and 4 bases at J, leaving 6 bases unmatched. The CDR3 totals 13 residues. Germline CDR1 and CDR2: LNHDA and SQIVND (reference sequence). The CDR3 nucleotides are TGTGCCAGTACTAGGGGGCAGGGCTATGGCTACACCTTC. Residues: CASTRGQGYGYTF. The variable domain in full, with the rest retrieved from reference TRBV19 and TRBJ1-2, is DGGITQSPKYLFRKEGQNVTLSCEQNLNHDAMYWYRQDPGQGLRLIYYSQIVNDFQKGDIAEGYSVSREKKESFPLTVTSAQKNPTAFYLCASTRGQGYGYTFGSGTRLTVV.

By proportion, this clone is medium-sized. CDR3 residues: CASSSSGGAYEQYF. DNA for the CDR3: TGTGCCAGCAGCTCTAGCGGGGGGGCCTACGAGCAGTACTTC. V and J are TRBV7-2 and TRBJ2-7; 12 bases are a match to TRBD2. Trimming at V came to 4 bases and at J to 2 bases, leaving 0 bases not matched to a gene. Germline V gives CDR1 SGHTA, CDR2 FQGNSA. The CDR3 loop spans 14 amino acids.

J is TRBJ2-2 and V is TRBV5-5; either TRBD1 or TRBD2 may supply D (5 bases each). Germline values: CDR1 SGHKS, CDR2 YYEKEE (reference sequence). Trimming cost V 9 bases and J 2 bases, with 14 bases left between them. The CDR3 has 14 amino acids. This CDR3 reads CATQRDVNTGELFF. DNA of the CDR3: TGTGCCACCCAACGGGACGTTAACACCGGGGAGCTGTTTTTT.

CDR3 region: CASSSLGLSGYTF. The DNA for the CDR3 is TGTGCCAGCAGCTCCCTGGGACTCTCGGGCTACACCTTC. This chain joins TRBV7-9 and TRBJ1-2, with a tentative D call TRBD1 (5 bases). The CDR3 covers 13 residues. Germline loops: CDR1 SEHNR, CDR2 FQNEAQ (reference sequence). V lost 4 bases to trimming and J lost 8 bases, with 14 bases between them.

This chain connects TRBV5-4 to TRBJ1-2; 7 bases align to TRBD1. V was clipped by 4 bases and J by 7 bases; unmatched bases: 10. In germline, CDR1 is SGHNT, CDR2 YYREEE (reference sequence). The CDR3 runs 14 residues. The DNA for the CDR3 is TGTGCCAGCAGCCACCAGGGGGGGCGGTCTGGCTACACCTTC. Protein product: CASSHQGGRSGYTF.

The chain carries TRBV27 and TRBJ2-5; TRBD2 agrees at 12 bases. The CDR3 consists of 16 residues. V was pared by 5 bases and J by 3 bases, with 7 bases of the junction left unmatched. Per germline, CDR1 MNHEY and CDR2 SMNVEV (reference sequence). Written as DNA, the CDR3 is TGTGCCAGCAGTGCCCGACTAGCGGGGGCAAAAGAGACCCAGTACTTC. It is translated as CASSARLAGAKETQYF.

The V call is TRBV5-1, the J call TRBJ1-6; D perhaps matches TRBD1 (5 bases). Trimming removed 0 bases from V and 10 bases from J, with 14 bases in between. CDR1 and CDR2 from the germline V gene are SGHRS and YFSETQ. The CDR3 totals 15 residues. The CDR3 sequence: CASSLAGAGQSPLHF. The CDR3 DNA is TGCGCCAGCAGCTTGGCCGGGGCAGGGCAGTCACCCCTCCACTTT.

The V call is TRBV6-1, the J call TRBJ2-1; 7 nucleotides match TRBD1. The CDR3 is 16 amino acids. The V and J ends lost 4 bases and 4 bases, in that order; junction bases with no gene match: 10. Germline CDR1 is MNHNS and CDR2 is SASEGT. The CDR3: CASSVPTGTTYNEQFF. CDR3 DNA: TGTGCCAGCAGTGTCCCGACAGGGACAACATACAATGAGCAGTTCTTC.

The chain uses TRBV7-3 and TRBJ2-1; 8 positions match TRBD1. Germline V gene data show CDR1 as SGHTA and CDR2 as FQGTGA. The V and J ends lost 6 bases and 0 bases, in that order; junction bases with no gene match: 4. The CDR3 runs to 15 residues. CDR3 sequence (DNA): TGTGCCAGCAGTCCCGACAGGGGCTCCTACAATGAGCAGTTCTTC. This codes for CASSPDRGSYNEQFF.

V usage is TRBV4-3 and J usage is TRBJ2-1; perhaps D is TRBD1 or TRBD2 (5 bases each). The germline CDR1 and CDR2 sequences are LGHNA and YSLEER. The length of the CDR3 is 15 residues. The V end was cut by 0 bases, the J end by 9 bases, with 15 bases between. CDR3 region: CASSQELRGWGEQFF. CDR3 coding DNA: TGCGCCAGCAGCCAAGAATTGAGGGGCTGGGGTGAGCAGTTCTTC.

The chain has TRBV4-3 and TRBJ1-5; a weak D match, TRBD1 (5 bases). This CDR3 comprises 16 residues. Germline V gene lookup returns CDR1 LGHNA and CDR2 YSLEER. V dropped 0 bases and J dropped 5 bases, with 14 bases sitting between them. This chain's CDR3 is CASSQDGGDGDQPQHF. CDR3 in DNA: TGCGCCAGCAGCCAAGATGGGGGAGACGGCGATCAGCCCCAGCATTTT.

CDR3 protein: CASSLPGGGYSPLHF. CDR3 nucleotides: TGTGCCAGCAGCTTGCCCGGGGGGGGCTATTCACCCCTCCACTTT. The genes are TRBV5-8 and TRBJ1-6, with D maybe TRBD1 (6 bases). V was clipped by 1 base and J by 8 bases, with 13 bases between them. The CDR3 has 15 residues. CDR1 and CDR2 from the germline V gene are SGHTS and YDEGEE.

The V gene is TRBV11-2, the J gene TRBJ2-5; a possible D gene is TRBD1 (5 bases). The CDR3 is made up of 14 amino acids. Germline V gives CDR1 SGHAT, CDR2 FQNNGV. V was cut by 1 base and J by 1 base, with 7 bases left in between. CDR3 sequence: CASSLGQLQETQYF. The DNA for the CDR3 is TGTGCCAGCAGCTTAGGACAGCTCCAAGAGACCCAGTACTTC.

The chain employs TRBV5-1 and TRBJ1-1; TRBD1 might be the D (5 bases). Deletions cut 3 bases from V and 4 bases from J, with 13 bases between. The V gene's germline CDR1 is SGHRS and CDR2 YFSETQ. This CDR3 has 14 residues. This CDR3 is CASSSQGFSTEAFF. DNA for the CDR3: TGCGCCAGCAGCTCCCAGGGTTTTAGCACTGAAGCTTTCTTT.

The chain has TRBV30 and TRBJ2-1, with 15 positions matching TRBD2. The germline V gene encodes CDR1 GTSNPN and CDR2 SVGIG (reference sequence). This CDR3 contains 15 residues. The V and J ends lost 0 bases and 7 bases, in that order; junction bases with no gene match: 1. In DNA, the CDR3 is TGTGCCTGGAGTGTAGGGACTAGCGGGAGGAATGAGCAGTTCTTC. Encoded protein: CAWSVGTSGRNEQFF.

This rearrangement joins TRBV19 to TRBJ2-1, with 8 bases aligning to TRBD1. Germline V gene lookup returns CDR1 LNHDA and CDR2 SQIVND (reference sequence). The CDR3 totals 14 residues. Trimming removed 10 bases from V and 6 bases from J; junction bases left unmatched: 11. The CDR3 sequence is CATKQQGAVNEQFF. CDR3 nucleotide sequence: TGTGCCACCAAACAGCAGGGGGCCGTCAATGAGCAGTTCTTC.

The CDR3 DNA follows: TGTGCCAGCAGCTCCCTTGGGGGGCATAACAATGAGCAGTTCTTC. Protein product: CASSSLGGHNNEQFF. The rearrangement joins TRBV7-3 to TRBJ2-1, with D perhaps given as TRBD1 or TRBD2 (6 bases each). The CDR3 consists of 15 residues. Germline V gene data show CDR1 as SGHTA and CDR2 as FQGTGA. V dropped 4 bases and J dropped 5 bases, with 15 bases sitting between them.

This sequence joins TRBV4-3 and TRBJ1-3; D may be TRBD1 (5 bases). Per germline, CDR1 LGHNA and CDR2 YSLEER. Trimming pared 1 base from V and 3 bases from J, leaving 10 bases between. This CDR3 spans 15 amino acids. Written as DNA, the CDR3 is TGCGCCAGCAGCCAAGGCGGGACCGATGGAAACACCATATATTTT. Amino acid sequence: CASSQGGTDGNTIYF.

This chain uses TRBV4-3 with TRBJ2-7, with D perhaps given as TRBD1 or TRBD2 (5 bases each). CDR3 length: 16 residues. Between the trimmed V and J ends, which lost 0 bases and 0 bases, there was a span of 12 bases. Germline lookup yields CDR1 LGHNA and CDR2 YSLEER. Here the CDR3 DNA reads TGCGCCAGCAGCCAAGATCGTCAGGGACCCTCCTACGAGCAGTACTTC. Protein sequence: CASSQDRQGPSYEQYF.

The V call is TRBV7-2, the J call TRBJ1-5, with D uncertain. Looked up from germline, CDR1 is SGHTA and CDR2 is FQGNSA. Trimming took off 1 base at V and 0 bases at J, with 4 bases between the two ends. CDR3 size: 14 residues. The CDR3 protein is CASSLGVSNQPQHF. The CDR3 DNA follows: TGTGCCAGCAGCTTAGGGGTTAGCAATCAGCCCCAGCATTTT.

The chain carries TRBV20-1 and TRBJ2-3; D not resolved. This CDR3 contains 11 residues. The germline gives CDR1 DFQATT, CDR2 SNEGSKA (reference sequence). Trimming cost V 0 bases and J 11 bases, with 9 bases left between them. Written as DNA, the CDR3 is TGCAGTGCTAGAGATAAGGTGTGGCAGTATTTT. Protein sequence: CSARDKVWQYF.

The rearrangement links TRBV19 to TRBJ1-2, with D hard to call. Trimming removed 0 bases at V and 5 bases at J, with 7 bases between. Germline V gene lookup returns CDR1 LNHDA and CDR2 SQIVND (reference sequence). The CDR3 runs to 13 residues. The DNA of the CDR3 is TGTGCCAGTAGTATAGAGGCAACTTATGGCTACACCTTC. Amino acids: CASSIEATYGYTF. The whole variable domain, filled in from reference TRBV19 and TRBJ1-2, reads DGGITQSPKYLFRKEGQNVTLSCEQNLNHDAMYWYRQDPGQGLRLIYYSQIVNDFQKGDIAEGYSVSREKKESFPLTVTSAQKNPTAFYLCASSIEATYGYTFGSGTRLTVV.